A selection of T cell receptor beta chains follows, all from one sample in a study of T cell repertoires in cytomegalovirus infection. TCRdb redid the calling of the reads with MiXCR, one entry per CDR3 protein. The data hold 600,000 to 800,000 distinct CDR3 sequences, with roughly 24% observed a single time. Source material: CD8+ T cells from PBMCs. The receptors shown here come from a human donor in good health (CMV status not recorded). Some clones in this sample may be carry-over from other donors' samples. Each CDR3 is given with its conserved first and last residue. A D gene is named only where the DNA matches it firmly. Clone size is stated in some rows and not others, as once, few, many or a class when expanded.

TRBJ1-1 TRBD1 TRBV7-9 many CASSPGGLTEAFF TGTGCCAGCAGCCCAGGGGGCCTCACTGAAGCTTTCTTT
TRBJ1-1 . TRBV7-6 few CASSTPNTEAFF TGTGCCAGCAGCACACCGAACACTGAAGCTTTCTTT
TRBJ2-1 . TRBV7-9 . CASSLGWDFNDEQFF TGTGCCAGCAGCTTAGGGTGGGATTTCAACGATGAGCAGTTCTTC
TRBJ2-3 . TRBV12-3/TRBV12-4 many CASSLSRDTQYF TGTGCCAGCAGCCTATCACGAGATACGCAGTATTTT
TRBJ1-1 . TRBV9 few CASSVPTANTEAFF TGTGCCAGCAGCGTCCCAACAGCGAACACTGAAGCTTTCTTT
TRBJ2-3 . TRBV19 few CASSFSLGRAQYF TGTGCCAGTAGTTTTAGCCTTGGAAGAGCGCAGTATTTT
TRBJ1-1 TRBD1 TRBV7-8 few CASSLDRGAMNTEAFF TGTGCCAGCAGCCTGGACAGGGGGGCGATGAACACTGAAGCTTTCTTT
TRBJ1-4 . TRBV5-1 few CASSLGIATNEKLFF TGCGCCAGCAGCTTGGGCATCGCAACTAATGAAAAACTGTTTTTT
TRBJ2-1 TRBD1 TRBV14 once CASSQEQGAFHEQFF TGTGCCAGCAGCCAAGAGCAGGGGGCGTTCCATGAGCAGTTCTTC
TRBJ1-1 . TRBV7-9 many CASSLGALQGTRGTEAFF TGTGCCAGCAGCTTAGGAGCCCTACAGGGAACCCGAGGCACTGAAGCTTTCTTT
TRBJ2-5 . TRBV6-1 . CASSPTWRERETQYF TGTGCCAGCAGCCCCACTTGGAGGGAGCGGGAGACCCAGTACTTC
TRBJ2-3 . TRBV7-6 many CASNRRTQDTQYF TGTGCCAGCAACCGAAGAACTCAAGATACGCAGTATTTT
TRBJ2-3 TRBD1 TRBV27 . CASSLSLQGFGTDTQYF TGTGCCAGCAGTTTATCCTTACAGGGGTTTGGTACAGATACGCAGTATTTT
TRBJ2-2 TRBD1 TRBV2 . CASRGQGSNTGELFF TGTGCCAGCAGGGGACAGGGGTCGAACACCGGGGAGCTGTTTTTT
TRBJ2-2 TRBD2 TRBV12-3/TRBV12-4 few CASSTGLIHHPNTGELFF TGTGCCAGCAGTACGGGACTAATCCACCATCCGAACACCGGGGAGCTGTTTTTT
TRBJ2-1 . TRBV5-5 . CASTPTWDTRPDNEQFF TGTGCCAGCACCCCGACCTGGGACACCCGGCCGGACAATGAGCAGTTCTTC
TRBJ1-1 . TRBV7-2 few CASSSGLGAFF TGTGCCAGCAGCTCCGGACTCGGAGCTTTCTTT
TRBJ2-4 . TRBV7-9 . CASSLYGLAKNIQYF TGTGCCAGCAGCTTATACGGCCTAGCCAAAAACATTCAGTACTTC
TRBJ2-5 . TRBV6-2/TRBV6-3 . CASSTAALETQYF TGTGCCAGCAGTACCGCTGCTTTGGAGACCCAGTACTTC
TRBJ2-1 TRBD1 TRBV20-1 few CSASSTWTGGVEQFF TGCAGTGCTAGTTCGACCTGGACAGGGGGTGTTGAGCAGTTCTTC
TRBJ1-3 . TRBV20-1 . CSARDLTDSGNTIYF TGCAGTGCTAGAGATCTCACAGACTCTGGAAACACCATATATTTT
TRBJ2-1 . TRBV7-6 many CASSLDSPSYYNEQFF TGTGCCAGCAGCCTTGACTCGCCGTCCTACTACAATGAGCAGTTCTTC
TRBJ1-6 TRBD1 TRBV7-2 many CASSLKGPGGPGSPLHF TGTGCCAGCAGCTTAAAGGGTCCAGGGGGCCCAGGTTCACCCCTCCACTTT
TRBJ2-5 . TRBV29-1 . CSVDAQGVETQYF TGCAGCGTTGATGCACAGGGCGTTGAGACCCAGTACTTC
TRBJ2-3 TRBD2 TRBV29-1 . CSVPLAGGYPDTQYF TGCAGCGTCCCCTTAGCGGGGGGGTACCCAGATACGCAGTATTTT
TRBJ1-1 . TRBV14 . CASSQRQDEAFF TGTGCCAGCAGCCAGAGACAGGACGAAGCTTTCTTT
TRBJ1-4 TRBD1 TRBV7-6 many CASSLEGQINEKLFF TGTGCCAGCAGCTTAGAGGGACAGATTAATGAAAAACTGTTTTTT
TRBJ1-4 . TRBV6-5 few CASSPGGLPNEKLFF TGTGCCAGCAGCCCCGGGGGGTTACCTAATGAAAAACTGTTTTTT
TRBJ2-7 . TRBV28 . CASSPYTDEQYF TGTGCCAGCAGTCCATACACCGACGAGCAGTACTTC
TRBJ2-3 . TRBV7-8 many CASSLELGTRGDTQYF TGTGCCAGCAGCTTAGAATTGGGTACTAGAGGAGATACGCAGTATTTT
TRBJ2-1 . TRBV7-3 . CALEGWPNNEQFF TGTGCCCTAGAAGGCTGGCCCAACAATGAGCAGTTCTTC
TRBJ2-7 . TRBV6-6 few CASSLSGASFYEQYF TGTGCCAGCAGCCTGTCCGGGGCCAGCTTCTACGAGCAGTACTTC
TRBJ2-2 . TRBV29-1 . CSVGGDSTGELFF TGCAGCGTAGGGGGGGACAGCACCGGGGAGCTGTTTTTT
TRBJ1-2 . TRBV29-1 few CSVDRQTHGYTF TGCAGCGTTGACAGACAGACCCATGGCTACACCTTC
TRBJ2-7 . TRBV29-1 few CSVVVGYEQYF TGCAGCGTTGTTGTCGGCTACGAGCAGTACTTC
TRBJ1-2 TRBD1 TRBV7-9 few CASSPQLGQGDGYTF TGTGCCAGCAGCCCTCAGTTGGGACAGGGGGATGGCTACACCTTC
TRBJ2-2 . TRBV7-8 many CASSLATGTGELFF TGTGCCAGCAGCTTAGCGACGGGCACCGGGGAGCTGTTTTTT
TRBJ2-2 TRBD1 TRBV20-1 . CRTPGQLCIGELFF TGCAGGACCCCGGGACAGCTTTGTATCGGGGAGCTGTTTTTT
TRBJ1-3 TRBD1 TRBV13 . CASSFGTAPSGNTIYF TGTGCCAGCAGCTTCGGGACAGCACCCTCTGGAAACACCATATATTTT
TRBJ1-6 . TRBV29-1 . CSVEDSSSGSPLHF TGCAGCGTTGAAGATTCCAGTTCAGGGTCACCCCTCCACTTT
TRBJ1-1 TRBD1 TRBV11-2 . CASSPRSLQGYTEAFF TGTGCCAGCAGCCCGCGTAGTCTACAGGGGTACACTGAAGCTTTCTTT
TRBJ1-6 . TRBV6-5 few CASSHRQNYNSPLHF TGTGCCAGCAGTCACCGACAGAACTATAATTCACCCCTCCACTTT
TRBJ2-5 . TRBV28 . CASSNRREVETQYF TGTGCCAGCAGCAACAGGAGGGAAGTAGAGACCCAGTACTTC